The 10 T cell receptor beta chains in this list originate from one sample, sequenced in a study of blood T cell repertoires in COVID-19. TCRdb's copy holds only in-frame clones and misses some; the assay was immunoSEQ multiplex PCR. Of some 120,000 clones listed, around 83% are singletons. Sequenced: peripheral blood. The receptors here all came from a man aged 55-75 years with acute or convalescent COVID-19.

The chain has TRBV9 and TRBJ1-1; D is ambiguous. There are 14 residues in the CDR3. CDR1 SGDLS and CDR2 YYNGEE come from the germline V gene. The V end lost 1 base, the J end lost 1 base, and 8 bases lay between the germline ends. As DNA, the CDR3 is TGTGCCAGCAGCGTACAGGTTACGAACACTGAAGCTTTCTTT. It translates to CASSVQVTNTEAFF.

The chain joins TRBV11-2 to TRBJ2-3; TRBD2 aligns across 11 bases. The CDR3 runs 13 residues. Germline CDR1 reads SGHAT; CDR2 reads FQNNGV. Unmatched junction bases numbered 10, after V lost 5 bases and J lost 15 bases. The CDR3 nucleotides are TGTGCCAGCAGCGTCTTAGCGGGAGGGCCTGATTATTTT. This codes for CASSVLAGGPDYF. Together with reference TRBV11-2 and TRBJ2-3, the CDR3 gives the full variable domain: EAGVAQSPRYKIIEKRQSVAFWCNPISGHATLYWYQQILGQGPKLLIQFQNNGVVDDSQLPKDRFSAERLKGVDSTLKIQPAKLEDSAVYLCASSVLAGGPDYFGPGTRLTVL.

The chain uses TRBV5-1 and TRBJ1-1; the match to TRBD1 covers 7 bases. CDR3 length: 14 amino acids. J lost 4 bases, V lost 0 bases, and 3 bases had no gene match. CDR1 and CDR2 (germline): SGHRS, YFSETQ. In DNA form, the CDR3 reads TGCGCCAGCAGCTTGGAACAGGGGTTCACTGAAGCTTTCTTT. Protein sequence: CASSLEQGFTEAFF.

The V and J genes are TRBV7-9 and TRBJ1-1; 9 bases map to TRBD1. CDR1 is SEHNR, CDR2 FQNEAQ, per germline (reference sequence). Trimming cost V 5 bases and J 4 bases; bases outside gene matches: 5. CDR3 size: 14 residues. The DNA of the CDR3 is TGTGCCAGCAGCCCAGGACAGGGGTTCACTGAAGCTTTCTTT. Its protein is CASSPGQGFTEAFF.

The CDR3 reads CASSRGVGTEAFF. The CDR3 nucleotides are TGTGCCAGCAGCCGAGGCGTAGGAACTGAAGCTTTCTTT. This rearrangement joins TRBV3-1 (or the pseudogene TRBV3-2) to TRBJ1-1; D not certain. Germline CDR1 and CDR2: LGHDT and YNNKEL (reference sequence). V shed 4 bases and J shed 5 bases, with 11 bases lying between them. The CDR3 runs to 13 residues.

This chain uses TRBV28 with TRBJ2-1; TRBD2 aligns across 8 bases. The V gene's germline CDR1 is MDHEN and CDR2 SYDVKM. V gave up 3 bases and J gave up 4 bases; unmatched junction bases: 2. The CDR3 extends over 14 amino acids. The DNA of the CDR3 is TGTGCCAGCAGTTTTACTAGCGGATACAATGAGCAGTTCTTC. It translates to CASSFTSGYNEQFF.

This clone has just one count. The chain is built from TRBV30 and TRBJ2-7, with 7 bases lining up with TRBD1. CDR1 GTSNPN and CDR2 SVGIG come from the germline V gene (reference sequence). This CDR3 is 14 amino acids long. The junction had 6 bases not matched to a gene; V was cut back by 4 bases and J by 0 bases. CDR3 sequence reads: CAWKTGLSSYEQYF. The CDR3 bases are TGTGCCTGGAAGACAGGGTTAAGCTCCTACGAGCAGTACTTC.

V is TRBV6-1 and J is TRBJ1-2; TRBD1 is a possible D gene (5 bases). The CDR3 runs to 14 residues. V dropped 2 bases and J dropped 2 bases, with 9 bases sitting between them. Germline CDR1 MNHNS, CDR2 SASEGT. DNA of the CDR3: TGTGCCAGCAGTGAACAGGCAGGGAACTATGGCTACACCTTC. Encoded protein: CASSEQAGNYGYTF.

The chain combines TRBV19 with TRBJ1-1; D not resolved. The germline gives CDR1 LNHDA, CDR2 SQIVND (reference sequence). With 3 bases removed from V and 5 bases from J, the gap between germline ends came to 4 bases. The CDR3 totals 11 residues. CDR3 sequence: CASSIVTEAFF. CDR3 DNA: TGTGCCAGTAGTATCGTGACTGAAGCTTTCTTT.

The chain couples TRBV7-8 to TRBJ2-7; TRBD2 might be the D (5 bases). The germline gives CDR1 SGHVS, CDR2 FQNEAQ. This CDR3 region has 17 residues. V lost 0 bases and J lost 1, with 16 bases in between. In DNA, the CDR3 is TGTGCCAGCAGCTTAGCGCATCGGGAACGATATTCCTACGAGCAGTACTTC. As protein: CASSLAHRERYSYEQYF.